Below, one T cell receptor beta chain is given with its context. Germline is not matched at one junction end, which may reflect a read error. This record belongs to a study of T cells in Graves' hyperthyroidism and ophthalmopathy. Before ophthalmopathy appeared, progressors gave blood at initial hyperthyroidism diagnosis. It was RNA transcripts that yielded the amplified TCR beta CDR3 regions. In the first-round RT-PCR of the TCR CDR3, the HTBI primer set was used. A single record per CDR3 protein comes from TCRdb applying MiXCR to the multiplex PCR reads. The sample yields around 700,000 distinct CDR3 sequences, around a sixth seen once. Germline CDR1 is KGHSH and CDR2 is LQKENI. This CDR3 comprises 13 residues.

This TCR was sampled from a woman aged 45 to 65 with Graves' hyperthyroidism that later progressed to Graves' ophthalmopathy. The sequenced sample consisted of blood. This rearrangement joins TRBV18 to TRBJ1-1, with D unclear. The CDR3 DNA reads TGTGCCAACTCACCAGTGGTTAACACTGAAGCTTTCTTT. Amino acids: CANSPVVNTEAFF. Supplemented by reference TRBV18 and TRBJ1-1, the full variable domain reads NAGVMQNPRHLVRRRGQEARLRCSPMKGHSHVYWYRQLPEEGLKFMVYLQKENIIDESGMPKERFSAEFPKEGPSILRIQQVVRGDSAAYFCANSPVVNTEAFFGQGTRLTVV.